This T cell receptor beta chain was recovered during a study of T cells in Graves' hyperthyroidism and ophthalmopathy. Amplified TCR beta CDR3 regions came from RNA transcripts. First-round RT-PCR targeting the TCR CDR3 was performed with the HTBI primer set. Each CDR3 protein is one row after TCRdb ran MiXCR on the multiplex PCR reads. The repertoire holds 400,000 to 550,000 distinct CDR3 sequences, approximately 15% seen once, with about a sixth in the top ten. Germline CDR1 and CDR2: MNHEY and SVGAGI. The junction had 6 bases not matched to a gene; V was cut back by 0 bases and J by 4 bases. The CDR3 is 16 residues long. This clonotype was counted at least ten times. No antigen is known for it. Findings and limits, study-wide: It was a median approximately 6.9 months before onset that the model predicted ophthalmopathy. Ophthalmopathy stood apart from stable hyperthyroidism in a 13 V-J model.

It was uncontrolled infection, other autoimmune disease, pregnancy or lactation that excluded patients. The PBMCs were taken from 10 ml of fresh peripheral blood. Input material: blood. The genes are TRBV6-5 and TRBJ1-3, with 7 bases aligning to TRBD1. This TCR was recovered from a young woman with Graves' hyperthyroidism. The DNA of the CDR3 is TGTGCCAGCAGTTACTCGGCGACAGGGCGGGGAAACACCATATATTTT. Amino acids: CASSYSATGRGNTIYF.